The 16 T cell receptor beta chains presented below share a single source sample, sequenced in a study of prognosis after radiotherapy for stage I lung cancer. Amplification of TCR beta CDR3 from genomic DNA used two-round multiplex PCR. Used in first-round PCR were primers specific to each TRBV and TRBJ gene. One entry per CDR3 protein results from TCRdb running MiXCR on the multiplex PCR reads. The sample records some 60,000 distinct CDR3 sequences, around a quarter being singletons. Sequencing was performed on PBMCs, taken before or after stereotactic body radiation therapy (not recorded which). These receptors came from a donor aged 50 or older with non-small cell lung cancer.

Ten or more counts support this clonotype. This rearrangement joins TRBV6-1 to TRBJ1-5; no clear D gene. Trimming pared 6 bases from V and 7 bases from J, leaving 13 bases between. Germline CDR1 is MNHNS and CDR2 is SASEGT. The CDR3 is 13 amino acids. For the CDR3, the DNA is TGTGCCAGCAGCCCCGGACCCATCCAGCCCCAGCATTTT. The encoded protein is CASSPGPIQPQHF.

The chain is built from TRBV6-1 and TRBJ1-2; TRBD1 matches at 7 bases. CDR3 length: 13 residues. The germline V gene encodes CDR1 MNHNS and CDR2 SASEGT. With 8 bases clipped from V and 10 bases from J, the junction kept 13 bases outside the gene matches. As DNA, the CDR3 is TGTGCCAGCCTAGGACAGGTGGCTTTTGTCTACACCTTC. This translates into CASLGQVAFVYTF.

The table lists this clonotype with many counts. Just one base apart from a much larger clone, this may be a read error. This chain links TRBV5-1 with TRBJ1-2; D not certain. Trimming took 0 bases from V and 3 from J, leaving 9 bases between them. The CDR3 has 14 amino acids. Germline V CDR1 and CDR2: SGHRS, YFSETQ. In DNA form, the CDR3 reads TGCGCCAGCAGCTTGGGCCAGTCGGACTATGGCTACACCTTC. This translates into CASSLGQSDYGYTF. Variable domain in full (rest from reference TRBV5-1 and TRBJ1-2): KAGVTQTPRYLIKTRGQQVTLSCSPISGHRSVSWYQQTPGQGLQFLFEYFSETQRNKGNFPGRFSGRQFSNSRSEMNVSTLELGDSALYLCASSLGQSDYGYTFGSGTRLTVV.

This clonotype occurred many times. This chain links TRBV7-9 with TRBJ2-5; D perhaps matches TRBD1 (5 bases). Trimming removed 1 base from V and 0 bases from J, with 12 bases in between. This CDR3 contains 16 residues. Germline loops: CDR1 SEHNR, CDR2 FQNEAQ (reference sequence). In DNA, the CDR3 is TGTGCCAGCAGCTTAGGGCAGGGATACTACCAAGAGACCCAGTACTTC. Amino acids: CASSLGQGYYQETQYF.

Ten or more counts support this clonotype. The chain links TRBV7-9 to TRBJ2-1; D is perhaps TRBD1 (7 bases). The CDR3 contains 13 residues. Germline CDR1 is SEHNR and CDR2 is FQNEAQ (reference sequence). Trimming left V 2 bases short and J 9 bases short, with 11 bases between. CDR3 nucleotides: TGTGCCAGCAGCTTACCAGGGGGGATTGAGCAGTTCTTC. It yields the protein CASSLPGGIEQFF.

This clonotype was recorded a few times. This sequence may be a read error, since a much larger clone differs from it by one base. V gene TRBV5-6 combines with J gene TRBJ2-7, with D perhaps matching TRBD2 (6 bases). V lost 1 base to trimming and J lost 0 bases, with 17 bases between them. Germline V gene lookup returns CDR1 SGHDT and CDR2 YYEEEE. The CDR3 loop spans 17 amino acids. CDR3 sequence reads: CASSLNGMGGISYEQYF. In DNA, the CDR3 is TGTGCCAGCAGCTTGAATGGGATGGGGGGAATCTCCTACGAGCAGTACTTC. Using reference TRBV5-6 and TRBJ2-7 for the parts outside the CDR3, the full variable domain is DAGVTQSPTHLIKTRGQQVTLRCSPKSGHDTVSWYQQALGQGPQFIFQYYEEEERQRGNFPDRFSGHQFPNYSSELNVNALLLGDSALYLCASSLNGMGGISYEQYFGPGTRLTVT.

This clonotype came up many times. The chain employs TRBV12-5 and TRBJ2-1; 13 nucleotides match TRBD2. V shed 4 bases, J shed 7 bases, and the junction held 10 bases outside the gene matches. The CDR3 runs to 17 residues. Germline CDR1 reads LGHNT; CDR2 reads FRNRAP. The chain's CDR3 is CASGSTTSGGGHNEQFF. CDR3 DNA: TGTGCTAGTGGTTCCACTACTAGCGGGGGGGGTCATAATGAGCAGTTCTTC.

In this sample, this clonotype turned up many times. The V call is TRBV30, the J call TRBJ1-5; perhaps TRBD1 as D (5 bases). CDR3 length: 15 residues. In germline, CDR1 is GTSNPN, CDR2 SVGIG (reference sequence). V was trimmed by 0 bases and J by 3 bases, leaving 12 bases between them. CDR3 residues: CAWSVGPRNNQPQHF. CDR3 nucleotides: TGTGCCTGGAGTGTGGGACCTCGGAACAATCAGCCCCAGCATTTT.

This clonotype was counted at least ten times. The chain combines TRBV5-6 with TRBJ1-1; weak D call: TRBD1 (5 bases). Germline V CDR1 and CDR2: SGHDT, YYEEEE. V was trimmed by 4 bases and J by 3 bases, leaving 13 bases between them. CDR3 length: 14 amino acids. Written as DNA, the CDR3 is TGTGCCAGCAGCACGAGGGGACGTGACACTGAAGCTTTCTTT. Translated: CASSTRGRDTEAFF. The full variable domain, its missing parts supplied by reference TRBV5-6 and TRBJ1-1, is DAGVTQSPTHLIKTRGQQVTLRCSPKSGHDTVSWYQQALGQGPQFIFQYYEEEERQRGNFPDRFSGHQFPNYSSELNVNALLLGDSALYLCASSTRGRDTEAFFGQGTRLTVV.

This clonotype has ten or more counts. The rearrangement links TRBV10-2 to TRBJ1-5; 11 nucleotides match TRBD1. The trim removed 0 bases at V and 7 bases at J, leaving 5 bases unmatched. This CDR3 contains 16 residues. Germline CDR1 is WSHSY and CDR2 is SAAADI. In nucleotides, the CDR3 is TGCGCCAGCAGTGAGTCCGGGACAGGGGGTTGGCAGCCCCAGCATTTT. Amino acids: CASSESGTGGWQPQHF.

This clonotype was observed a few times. The CDR3 DNA is TGTGCCAGCAGCTTGGTGGGAGTTCCGTACTACGAGCAGTACTTC. This sequence encodes CASSLVGVPYYEQYF. J is TRBJ2-7 and V is TRBV5-5; TRBD2 might be the D (5 bases). CDR1 SGHKS and CDR2 YYEKEE come from the germline V gene (reference sequence). V lost 0 bases and J 3 bases, leaving 13 bases between the germline ends. The CDR3 covers 15 residues.

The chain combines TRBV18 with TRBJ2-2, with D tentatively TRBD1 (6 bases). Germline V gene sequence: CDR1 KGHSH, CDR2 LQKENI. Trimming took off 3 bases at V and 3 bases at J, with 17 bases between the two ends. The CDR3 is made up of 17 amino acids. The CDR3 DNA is TGTGCCAGCTCACCCTATAATACAGGGTTGGACACCGGGGAGCTGTTTTTT. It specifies CASSPYNTGLDTGELFF.

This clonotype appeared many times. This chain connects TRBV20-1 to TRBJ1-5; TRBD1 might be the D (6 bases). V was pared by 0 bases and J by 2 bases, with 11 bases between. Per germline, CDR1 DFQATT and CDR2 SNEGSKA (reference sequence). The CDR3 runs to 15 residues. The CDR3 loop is CSARDGGRGNQPQHF. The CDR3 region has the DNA TGCAGTGCTAGAGATGGGGGGCGGGGCAATCAGCCCCAGCATTTT.

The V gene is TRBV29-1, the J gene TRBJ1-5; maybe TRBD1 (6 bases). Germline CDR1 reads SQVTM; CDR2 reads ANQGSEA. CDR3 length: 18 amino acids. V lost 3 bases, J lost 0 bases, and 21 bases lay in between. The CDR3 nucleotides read TGCAGCGTTGAGGATAAGACAGGATACTCTTATAGCAATCAGCCCCAGCATTTT. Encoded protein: CSVEDKTGYSYSNQPQHF.

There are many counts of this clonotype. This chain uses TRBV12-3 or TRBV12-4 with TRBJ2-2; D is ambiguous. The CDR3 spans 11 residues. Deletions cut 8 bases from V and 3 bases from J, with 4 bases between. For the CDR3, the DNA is TGTGCCAGCGGGCACACCGGGGAGCTGTTTTTT. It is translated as CASGHTGELFF.

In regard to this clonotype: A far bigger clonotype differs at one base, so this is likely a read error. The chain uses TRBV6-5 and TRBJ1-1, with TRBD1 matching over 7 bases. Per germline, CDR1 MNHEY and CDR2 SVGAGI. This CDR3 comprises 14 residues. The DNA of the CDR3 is TGTTCCAGCAAATACAGGGGACTTGGACCTGAAGCTTTCTTT. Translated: CSSKYRGLGPEAFF.